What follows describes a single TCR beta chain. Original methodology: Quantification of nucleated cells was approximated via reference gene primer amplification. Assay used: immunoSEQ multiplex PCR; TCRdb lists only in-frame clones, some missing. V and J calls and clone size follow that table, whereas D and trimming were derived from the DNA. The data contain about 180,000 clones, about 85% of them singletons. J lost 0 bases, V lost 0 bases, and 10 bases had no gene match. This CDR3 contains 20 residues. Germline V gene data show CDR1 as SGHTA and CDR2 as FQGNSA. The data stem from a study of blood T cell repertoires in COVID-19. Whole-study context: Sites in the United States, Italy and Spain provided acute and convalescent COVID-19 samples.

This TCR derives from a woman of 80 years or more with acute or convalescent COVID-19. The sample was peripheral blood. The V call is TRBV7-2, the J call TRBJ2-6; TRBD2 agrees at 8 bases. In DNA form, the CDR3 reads TGTGCCAGCAGCTTAGCTTCGCTAGCGGGTACGAGCTCTGGGGCCAACGTCCTGACTTTC. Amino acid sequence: CASSLASLAGTSSGANVLTF. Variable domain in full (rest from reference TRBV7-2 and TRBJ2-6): GAGVSQSPSNKVTEKGKDVELRCDPISGHTALYWYRQSLGQGLEFLIYFQGNSAPDKSGLPSDRFSAERTGGSVSTLTIQRTQQEDSAVYLCASSLASLAGTSSGANVLTFGAGSRLTVL.